This T cell receptor (beta chain) stems from a study of blood T cell repertoires in COVID-19. Whole-study context: There were acute and convalescent COVID-19 samples, and they came from the United States, Italy and Spain. T cells, B-cell-depleted T cells, or PBMCs provided the cDNA or gDNA that served as material.

The germline V and J ends were trimmed by 8 bases and 6 bases, with 21 bases remaining between them. The CDR3 spans 15 residues. The germline V gene encodes CDR1 ENHRY and CDR2 SYGVKD. Original handling: Estimates of nucleated cell counts were drawn from the amplification of reference gene primers. Clones were sequenced by immunoSEQ multiplex PCR, and TCRdb holds only the in-frame ones, with some missing. The V and J calls and the clone size are those of that table, but D and trimming were determined from the DNA. The profile covers fewer than 70,000 clones, with over 75% appearing a single time and around 3% taken by the ten largest.

Sequencing was done on a sample of peripheral blood. The origin of this receptor is a man at least 80 years old with acute or convalescent COVID-19. This chain joins TRBV10-3 and TRBJ2-3; maybe TRBD2 (6 bases). The CDR3 here is CAISDPGSQADTQYF. CDR3 bases: TGTGCCATCTCCGACCCCGGGAGTCAAGCGGATACGCAGTATTTT.